This T cell receptor beta chain was identified in a study of shared clonotypes between healthy human individuals. V shed 1 base and J shed 2 bases, with 9 bases lying between them. This CDR3 spans 14 amino acids. Germline V gives CDR1 KGHSH, CDR2 LQKENI. The data were produced by immunoSEQ multiplex PCR, yet TCRdb's version contains in-frame clones alone and is incomplete. The table has roughly 1,600,000 clones, less than 99% seen once. Donation came from healthy HIV-negative adults that had no recent acute infections or vaccinations. V and J are TRBV18 and TRBJ2-7; no clear D. This TCR was recovered from a man aged 25-40 years in good health. Material for sequencing was naive CD4+ T cells sorted from blood. Regarding subset: CD45RA+ positively selected. The CDR3 reads CASSPLQETYEQYF. The CDR3 nucleotides read TGTGCCAGCTCACCACTCCAGGAAACCTACGAGCAGTACTTC.